This T cell receptor beta chain was sequenced in a study of T-cell reconstitution after alpha-beta-depleted transplantation in children. The length of the CDR3 is 17 residues. V lost 0 bases to trimming and J lost 1 base, with 15 bases between them. Germline V gene data show CDR1 as SNHLY and CDR2 as FYNNEI. For TCRbeta, the library was prepared with unique molecular identifiers. Each CDR3 protein gets one entry after TCRdb re-called the PCR reads with MiXCR. In the table there are 250,000 to 300,000 distinct CDR3 sequences, more than 8% of which are singletons. This sample comprised PBMCs from the stem cell graft donor, obtained from the stem cell graft. V usage is TRBV2 and J usage is TRBJ1-1; D gene uncertain. The origin of this receptor is a human donor who donated a stem cell graft to a child with SCID. CDR3 nucleotide sequence: TGTGCCAGCAGTGAAGCGCGGGCCAGGTCCCCGAACACTGAAGCTTTCTTT. Encoded protein: CASSEARARSPNTEAFF.